In its sample, the clone carrying this TCR beta chain was seen many times. Its antigen is currently unknown. This CDR3 spans 12 amino acids. The V gene lost 3 bases and the J gene lost 7 bases, with 10 bases spanning the gap. The sample originates from a study of CD8 T cells in ankylosing spondylitis. Construction of TCR beta libraries was performed using quantitative 5'-RACE with molecular barcodes. TCRdb re-derived calls from the 5' RACE reads in MiXCR, one entry per CDR3 protein. The data contain about 240,000 distinct CDR3 sequences, approximately 8% of them singletons. Study-wide results and caveats: Disease-associated clones were reportedly significantly overrepresented in matched ankylosing spondylitis synovial fluid.

This sequence originates from a female donor with ankylosing spondylitis or in good health (not recorded which). J is TRBJ2-7 and V is TRBV12-3 or TRBV12-4; D is uncertain. The sequencing input was blood, either unsorted or a sorted T cell fraction (not recorded which). CDR3 amino acids: CASSFLGWEQYF. The CDR3 nucleotides read TGTGCCAGCAGTTTTTTGGGGTGGGAGCAGTACTTC.